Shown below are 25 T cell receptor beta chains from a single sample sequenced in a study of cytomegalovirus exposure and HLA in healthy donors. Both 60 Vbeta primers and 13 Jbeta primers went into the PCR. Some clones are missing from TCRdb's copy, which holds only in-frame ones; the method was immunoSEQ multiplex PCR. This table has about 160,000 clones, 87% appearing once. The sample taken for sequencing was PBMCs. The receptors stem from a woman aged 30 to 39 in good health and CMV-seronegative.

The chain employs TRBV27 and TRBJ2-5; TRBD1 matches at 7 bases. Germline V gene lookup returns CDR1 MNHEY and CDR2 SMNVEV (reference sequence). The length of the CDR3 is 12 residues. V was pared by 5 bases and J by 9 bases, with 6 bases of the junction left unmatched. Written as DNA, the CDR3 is TGTGCCAGCAGTCCAGACAGGGTGGCCCAGTACTTC. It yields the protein CASSPDRVAQYF.

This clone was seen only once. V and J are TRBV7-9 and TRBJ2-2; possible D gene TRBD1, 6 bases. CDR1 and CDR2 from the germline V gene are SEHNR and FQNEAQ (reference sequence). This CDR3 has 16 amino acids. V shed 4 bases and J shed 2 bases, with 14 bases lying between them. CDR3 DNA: TGTGCCAGCAGCTGGCGACAGGAGCAAAACACCGGGGAGCTGTTTTTT. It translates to CASSWRQEQNTGELFF.

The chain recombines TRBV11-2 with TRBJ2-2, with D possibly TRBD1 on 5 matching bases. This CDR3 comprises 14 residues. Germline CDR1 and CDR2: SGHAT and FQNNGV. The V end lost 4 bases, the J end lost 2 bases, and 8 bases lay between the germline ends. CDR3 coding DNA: TGTGCCAGCAGCTCCCGGACAAACACCGGGGAGCTGTTTTTT. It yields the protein CASSSRTNTGELFF.

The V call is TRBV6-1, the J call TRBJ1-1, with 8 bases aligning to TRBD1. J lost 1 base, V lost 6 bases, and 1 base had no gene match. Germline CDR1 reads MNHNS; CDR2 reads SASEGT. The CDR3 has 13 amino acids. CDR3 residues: CASRQGGNTEAFF. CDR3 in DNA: TGTGCCAGCAGACAGGGGGGGAACACTGAAGCTTTCTTT.

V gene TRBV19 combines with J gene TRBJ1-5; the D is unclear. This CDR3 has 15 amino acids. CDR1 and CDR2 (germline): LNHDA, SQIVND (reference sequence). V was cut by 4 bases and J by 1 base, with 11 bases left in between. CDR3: CASSTGKRSNQPQHF. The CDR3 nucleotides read TGTGCCAGTAGTACCGGGAAAAGGAGCAATCAGCCCCAGCATTTT.

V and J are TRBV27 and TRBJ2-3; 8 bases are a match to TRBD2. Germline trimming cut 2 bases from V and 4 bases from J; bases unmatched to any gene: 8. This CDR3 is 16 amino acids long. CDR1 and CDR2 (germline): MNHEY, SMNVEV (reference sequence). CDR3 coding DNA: TGTGCCAGCAGTTTAAGCGGGGGACTAGTCTCAGATACGCAGTATTTT. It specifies CASSLSGGLVSDTQYF.

CDR3 loop: CASSLGQGSSYEQYF. The CDR3 DNA reads as TGTGCCAGCTCCCTCGGACAGGGAAGCTCCTACGAGCAGTACTTC. V gene TRBV18 combines with J gene TRBJ2-7; 8 bases are a match to TRBD1. Trimming cost V 6 bases and J 0 bases; bases outside gene matches: 7. This CDR3 is built from 15 residues. The germline V gene has CDR1 KGHSH and CDR2 LQKENI.

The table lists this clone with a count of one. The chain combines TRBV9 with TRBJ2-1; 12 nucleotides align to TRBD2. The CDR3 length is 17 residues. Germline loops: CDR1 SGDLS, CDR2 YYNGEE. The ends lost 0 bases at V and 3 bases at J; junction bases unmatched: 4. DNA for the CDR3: TGTGCCAGCAGCGTAGCCCTAGCGGGGGGGCACTACAATGAGCAGTTCTTC. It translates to CASSVALAGGHYNEQFF. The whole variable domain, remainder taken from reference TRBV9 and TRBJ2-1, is DSGVTQTPKHLITATGQRVTLRCSPRSGDLSVYWYQQSLDQGLQFLIQYYNGEERAKGNILERFSAQQFPDLHSELNLSSLELGDSALYFCASSVALAGGHYNEQFFGPGTRLTVL.

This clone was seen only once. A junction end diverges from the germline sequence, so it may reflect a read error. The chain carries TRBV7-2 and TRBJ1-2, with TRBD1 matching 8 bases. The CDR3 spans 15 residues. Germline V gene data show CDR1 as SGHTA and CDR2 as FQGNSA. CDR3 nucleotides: TGTGCCAGCAGCCCGCAGGGGACAGGACCCTATGGCCACACCTTC. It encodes CASSPQGTGPYGHTF. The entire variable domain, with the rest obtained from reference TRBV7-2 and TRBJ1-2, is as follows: GAGVSQSPSNKVTEKGKDVELRCDPISGHTALYWYRQSLGQGLEFLIYFQGNSAPDKSGLPSDRFSAERTGGSVSTLTIQRTQQEDSAVYLCASSPQGTGPYGHTFGSGTRLTVV.

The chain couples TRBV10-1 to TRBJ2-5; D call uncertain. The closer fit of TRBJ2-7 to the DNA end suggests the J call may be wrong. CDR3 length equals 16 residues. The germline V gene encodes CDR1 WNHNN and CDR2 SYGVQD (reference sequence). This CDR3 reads CASSEVVPWSSYEQYF. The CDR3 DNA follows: TGCGCCAGCAGTGAGGTAGTTCCTTGGAGCTCCTACGAGCAGTACTTC.

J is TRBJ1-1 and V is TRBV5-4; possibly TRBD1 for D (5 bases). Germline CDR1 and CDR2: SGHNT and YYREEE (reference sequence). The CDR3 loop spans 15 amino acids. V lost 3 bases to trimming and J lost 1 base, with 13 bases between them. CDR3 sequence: CASSSTPTGNTEAFF. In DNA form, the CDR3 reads TGTGCCAGCAGCTCTACACCCACAGGGAACACTGAAGCTTTCTTT.

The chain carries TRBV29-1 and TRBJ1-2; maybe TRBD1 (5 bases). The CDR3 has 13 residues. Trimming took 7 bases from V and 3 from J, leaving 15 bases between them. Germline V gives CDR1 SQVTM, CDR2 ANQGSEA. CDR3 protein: CSATGGWDYGYTF. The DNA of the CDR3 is TGCAGCGCAACGGGGGGTTGGGACTATGGCTACACCTTC.

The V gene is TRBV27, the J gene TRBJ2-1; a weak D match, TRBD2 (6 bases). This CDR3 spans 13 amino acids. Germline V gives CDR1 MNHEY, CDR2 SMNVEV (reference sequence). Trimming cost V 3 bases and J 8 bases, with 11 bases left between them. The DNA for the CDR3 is TGTGCCAGCAGTTTGGTGGGGGGAGATGAGCAGTTCTTC. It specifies CASSLVGGDEQFF.

CDR3 sequence (DNA): TGCGCCAGCAGCAACCTCCGACAGAGCACCGGGGAGCTGTTTTTT. Encoded protein: CASSNLRQSTGELFF. This chain connects TRBV5-1 to TRBJ2-2; D is possibly TRBD1 (5 bases). Looked up from germline, CDR1 is SGHRS and CDR2 is YFSETQ. The CDR3 is made up of 15 amino acids. The V end lost 4 bases, the J end lost 4 bases, and 14 bases lay between the germline ends. Variable domain in full (rest from reference TRBV5-1 and TRBJ2-2): KAGVTQTPRYLIKTRGQQVTLSCSPISGHRSVSWYQQTPGQGLQFLFEYFSETQRNKGNFPGRFSGRQFSNSRSEMNVSTLELGDSALYLCASSNLRQSTGELFFGEGSRLTVL.

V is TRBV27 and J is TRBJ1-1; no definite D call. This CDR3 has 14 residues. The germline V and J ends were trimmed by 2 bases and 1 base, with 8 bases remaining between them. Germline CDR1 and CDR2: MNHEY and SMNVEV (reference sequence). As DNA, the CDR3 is TGTGCCAGCAGTTTACCAGGAAAGAACACTGAAGCTTTCTTT. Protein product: CASSLPGKNTEAFF.

CDR3 DNA sequence: TGTGCCAGCAGCTCGAGCGGGAGGTTCCCAGATACGCAGTATTTT. This encodes CASSSSGRFPDTQYF. The genes are TRBV7-3 and TRBJ2-3, with TRBD2 matching 9 bases. V dropped 4 bases and J dropped 4; count of bases not matched to a gene: 6. The germline CDR1 and CDR2 sequences are SGHTA and FQGTGA. This CDR3 has 15 amino acids.

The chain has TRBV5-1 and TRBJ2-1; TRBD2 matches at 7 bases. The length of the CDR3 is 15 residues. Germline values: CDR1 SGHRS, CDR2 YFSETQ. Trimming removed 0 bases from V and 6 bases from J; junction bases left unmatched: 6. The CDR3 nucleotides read TGCGCCAGCAGCTTGGTTCTCCCGGGGGGCAATGAGCAGTTCTTC. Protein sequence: CASSLVLPGGNEQFF.

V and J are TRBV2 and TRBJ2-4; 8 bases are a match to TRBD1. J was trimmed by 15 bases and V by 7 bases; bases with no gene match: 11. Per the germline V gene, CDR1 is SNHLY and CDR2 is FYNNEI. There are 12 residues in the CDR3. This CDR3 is CASTWTGCPAYF. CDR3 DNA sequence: TGTGCCAGCACATGGACAGGGTGCCCCGCGTACTTC. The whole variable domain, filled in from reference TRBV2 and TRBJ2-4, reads EPEVTQTPSHQVTQMGQEVILRCVPISNHLYFYWYRQILGQKVEFLVSFYNNEISEKSEIFDDQFSVERPDGSNFTLKIRSTKLEDSAMYFCASTWTGCPAYFGAGTRLSVL.

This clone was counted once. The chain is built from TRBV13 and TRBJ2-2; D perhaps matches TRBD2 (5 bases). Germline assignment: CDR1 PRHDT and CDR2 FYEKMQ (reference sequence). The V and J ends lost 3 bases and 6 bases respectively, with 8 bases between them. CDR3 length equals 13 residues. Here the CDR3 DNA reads TGTGCCAGCAGCTTTGGGAGATCCGGGGAGCTGTTTTTT. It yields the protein CASSFGRSGELFF.

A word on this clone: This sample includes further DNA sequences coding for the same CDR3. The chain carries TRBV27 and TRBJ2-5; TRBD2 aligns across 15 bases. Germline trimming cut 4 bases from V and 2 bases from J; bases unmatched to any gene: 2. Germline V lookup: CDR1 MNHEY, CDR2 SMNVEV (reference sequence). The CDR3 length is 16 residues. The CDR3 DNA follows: TGTGCCAGCAGTTCCGGGACTAGCGGGGGGCAAGAGACCCAGTACTTC. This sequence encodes CASSSGTSGGQETQYF.

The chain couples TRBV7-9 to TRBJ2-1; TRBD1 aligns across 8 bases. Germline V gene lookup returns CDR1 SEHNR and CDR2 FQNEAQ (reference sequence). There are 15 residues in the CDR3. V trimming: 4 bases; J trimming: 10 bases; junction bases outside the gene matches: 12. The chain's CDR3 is CASSSTGQARREQFF. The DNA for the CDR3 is TGTGCCAGCAGCTCTACGGGACAGGCCCGAAGGGAGCAGTTCTTC.

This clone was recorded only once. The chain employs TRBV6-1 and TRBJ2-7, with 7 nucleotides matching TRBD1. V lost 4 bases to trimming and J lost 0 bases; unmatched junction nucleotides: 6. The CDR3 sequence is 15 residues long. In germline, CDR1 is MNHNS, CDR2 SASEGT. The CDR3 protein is CASSVWTGSSYEQYF. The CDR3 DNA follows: TGTGCCAGCAGTGTGTGGACAGGCAGCTCCTACGAGCAGTACTTC.

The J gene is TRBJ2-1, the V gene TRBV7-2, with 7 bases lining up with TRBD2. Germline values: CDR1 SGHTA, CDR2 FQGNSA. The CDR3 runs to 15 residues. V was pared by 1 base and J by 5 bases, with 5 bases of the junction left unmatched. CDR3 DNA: TGTGCCAGCAGCTTAGTAATAGCGGGTCACAATGAGCAGTTCTTC. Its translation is CASSLVIAGHNEQFF.

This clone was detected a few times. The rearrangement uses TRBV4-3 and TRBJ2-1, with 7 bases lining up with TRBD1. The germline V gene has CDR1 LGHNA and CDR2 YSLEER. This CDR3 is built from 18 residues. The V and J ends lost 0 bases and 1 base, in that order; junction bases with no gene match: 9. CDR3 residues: CASSQDPDRVGSYNEQFF. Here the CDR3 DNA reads TGCGCCAGCAGCCAAGACCCCGACAGGGTGGGTTCCTACAATGAGCAGTTCTTC.

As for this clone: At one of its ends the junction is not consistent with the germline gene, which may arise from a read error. The CDR3 protein is CASSLVNRDVTDTQYF. The CDR3 DNA sequence: TGTGCCAGCAGTTTAGTAAACAGGGATGTCACAGATACGCAGTATTTT. This chain links TRBV7-2 with TRBJ2-3; D may be TRBD1 (6 bases). CDR3 length equals 16 residues. Germline V gene data show CDR1 as SGHTA and CDR2 as FQGNSA.